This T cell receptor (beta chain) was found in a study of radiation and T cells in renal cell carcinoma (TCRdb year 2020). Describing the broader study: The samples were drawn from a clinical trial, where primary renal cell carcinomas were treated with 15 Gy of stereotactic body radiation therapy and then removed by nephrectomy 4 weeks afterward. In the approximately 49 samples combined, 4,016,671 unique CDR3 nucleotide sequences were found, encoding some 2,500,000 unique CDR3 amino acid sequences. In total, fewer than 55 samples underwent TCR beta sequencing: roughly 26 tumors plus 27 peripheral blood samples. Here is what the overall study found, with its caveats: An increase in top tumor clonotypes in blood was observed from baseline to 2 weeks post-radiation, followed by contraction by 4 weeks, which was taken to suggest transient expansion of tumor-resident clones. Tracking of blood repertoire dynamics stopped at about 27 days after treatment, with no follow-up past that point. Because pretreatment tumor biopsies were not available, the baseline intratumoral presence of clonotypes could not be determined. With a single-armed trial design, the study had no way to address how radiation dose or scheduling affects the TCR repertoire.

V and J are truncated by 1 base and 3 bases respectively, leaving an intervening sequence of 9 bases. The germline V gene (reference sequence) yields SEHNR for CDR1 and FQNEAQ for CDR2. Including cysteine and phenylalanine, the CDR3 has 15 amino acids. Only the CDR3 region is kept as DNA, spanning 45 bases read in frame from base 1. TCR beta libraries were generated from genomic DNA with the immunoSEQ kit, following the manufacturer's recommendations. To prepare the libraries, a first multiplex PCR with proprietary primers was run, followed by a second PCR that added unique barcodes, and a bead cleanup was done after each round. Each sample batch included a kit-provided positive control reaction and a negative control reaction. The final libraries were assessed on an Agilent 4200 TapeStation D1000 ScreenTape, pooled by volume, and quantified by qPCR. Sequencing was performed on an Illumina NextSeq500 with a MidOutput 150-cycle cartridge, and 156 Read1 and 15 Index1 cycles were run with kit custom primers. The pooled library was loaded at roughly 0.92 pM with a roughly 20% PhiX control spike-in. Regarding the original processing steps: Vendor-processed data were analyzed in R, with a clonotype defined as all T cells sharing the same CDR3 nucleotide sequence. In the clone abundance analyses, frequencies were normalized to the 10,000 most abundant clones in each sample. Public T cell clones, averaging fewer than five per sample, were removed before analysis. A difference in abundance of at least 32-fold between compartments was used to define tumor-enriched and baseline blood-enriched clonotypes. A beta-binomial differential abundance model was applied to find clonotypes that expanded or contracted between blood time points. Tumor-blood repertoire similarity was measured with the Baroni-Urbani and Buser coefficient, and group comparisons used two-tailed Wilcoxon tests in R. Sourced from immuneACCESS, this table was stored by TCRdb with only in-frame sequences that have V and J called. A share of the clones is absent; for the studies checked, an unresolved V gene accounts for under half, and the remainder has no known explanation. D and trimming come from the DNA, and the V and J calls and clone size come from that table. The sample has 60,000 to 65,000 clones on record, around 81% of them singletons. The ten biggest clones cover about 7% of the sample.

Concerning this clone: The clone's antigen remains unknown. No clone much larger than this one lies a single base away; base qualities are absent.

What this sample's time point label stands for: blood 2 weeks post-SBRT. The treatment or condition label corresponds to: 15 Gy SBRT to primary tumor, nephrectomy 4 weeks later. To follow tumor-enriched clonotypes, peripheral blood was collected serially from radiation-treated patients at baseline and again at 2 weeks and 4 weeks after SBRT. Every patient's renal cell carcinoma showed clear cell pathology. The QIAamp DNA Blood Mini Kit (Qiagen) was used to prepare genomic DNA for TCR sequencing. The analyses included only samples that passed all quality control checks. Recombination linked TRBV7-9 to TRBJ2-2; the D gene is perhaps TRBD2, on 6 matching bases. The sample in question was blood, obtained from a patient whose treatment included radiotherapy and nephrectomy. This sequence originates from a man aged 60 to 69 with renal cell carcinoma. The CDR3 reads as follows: CASSLGGADTGELFF. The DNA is TGTGCCAGCAGCTTAGGCGGGGCCGACACCGGGGAGCTGTTTTTT.